Below, 8 T cell receptor beta chains from the same sample are listed, as sequenced in a study of OX40 agonist ivuxolimab in advanced cancers. Repertoires were generated with immunoSEQ multiplex PCR, while TCRdb's copy carries only in-frame clones and drops some. The table has tens of thousands of clones, roughly nine tenths seen once. The material sequenced was CD4+ or CD8+ T cells sorted from blood, taken in a trial of the OX40 agonist ivuxolimab. The receptor set was obtained from an adult with an advanced solid tumor such as melanoma, head and neck, liver or kidney cancer.

The rearrangement joins TRBV7-9 to TRBJ1-1; no firm D call. Germline V gives CDR1 SEHNR, CDR2 FQNEAQ (reference sequence). V lost 2 bases and J lost 8, with 6 bases in between. The CDR3 contains 11 residues. CDR3: CASSLTGEAFF. CDR3 DNA sequence: TGTGCCAGCAGCTTAACGGGGGAAGCTTTCTTT.

The chain uses TRBV5-8 and TRBJ2-7, with 8 bases aligning to TRBD2. There are 16 residues in the CDR3. The ends lost 3 bases at V and 3 bases at J; junction bases unmatched: 11. From germline, CDR1 is SGHTS and CDR2 YDEGEE. CDR3 loop: CASSSTQGLAGYEQYF. Here the CDR3 DNA reads TGTGCCAGCAGCTCGACCCAGGGGCTAGCGGGCTACGAGCAGTACTTC.

In this sample, this clone turned up once. The chain couples TRBV7-6 to TRBJ2-2; the match to TRBD1 covers 9 bases. CDR3 length: 16 residues. V shed 5 bases, J shed 0 bases, and the junction held 4 bases outside the gene matches. The germline CDR1 and CDR2 sequences are SGHVS and FNYEAQ. CDR3 sequence (DNA): TGTGCCAGCAGCGTTCGGACAGGGGCGAACACCGGGGAGCTGTTTTTT. Amino acids: CASSVRTGANTGELFF.

This clone has only one observation. The chain carries TRBV6-5 and TRBJ1-1; 8 bases line up with TRBD1. After removal of 2 bases from V and 1 base from J, the junction contained 0 bases not matched to a gene. The CDR3 extends over 14 amino acids. CDR1 and CDR2 from the germline V gene are MNHEY and SVGAGI. The CDR3 nucleotides are TGTGCCAGCAGTTACGGACAGGGGAACACTGAAGCTTTCTTT. It translates to CASSYGQGNTEAFF.

The chain uses TRBV18 and TRBJ2-7; weak D call: TRBD2 (6 bases). Germline CDR1 and CDR2: KGHSH and LQKENI. The CDR3 is made up of 14 amino acids. V dropped 3 bases and J dropped 0 bases, with 9 bases sitting between them. Here the CDR3 DNA reads TGTGCCAGCTCACCTAGCGGAAGCTCCTACGAGCAGTACTTC. The encoded protein is CASSPSGSSYEQYF. The whole variable domain, remainder taken from reference TRBV18 and TRBJ2-7, is NAGVMQNPRHLVRRRGQEARLRCSPMKGHSHVYWYRQLPEEGLKFMVYLQKENIIDESGMPKERFSAEFPKEGPSILRIQQVVRGDSAAYFCASSPSGSSYEQYFGPGTRLTVT.

The V and J genes are TRBV29-1 and TRBJ2-4; 8 bases align to TRBD1. Germline V CDR1 and CDR2: SQVTM, ANQGSEA. Trimming removed 3 bases from V and 7 bases from J; junction bases left unmatched: 2. CDR3 length: 12 amino acids. CDR3 DNA sequence: TGCAGCGTTGAGAGGACAGGGAACATTCAGTACTTC. This translates into CSVERTGNIQYF.

This sequence joins TRBV15 and TRBJ2-7; 7 bases line up with TRBD1. The germline V gene encodes CDR1 LNHNV and CDR2 YYDKDF (reference sequence). The CDR3 loop spans 16 amino acids. J gave up 4 bases and V 0 bases, and 9 bases lay outside the gene matches. The CDR3, as DNA: TGTGCCACCAGCAGAGAGGCACAGGGGCCTTATTACGAGCAGTACTTC. Translated, it gives CATSREAQGPYYEQYF.

The chain carries TRBV19 and TRBJ2-3; D gene uncertain. This CDR3 is built from 11 residues. Germline-derived CDR1 and CDR2 are LNHDA and SQIVND (reference sequence). Trimming shortened V by 3 bases and J by 4 bases, and 2 bases separated the two germline ends. The CDR3 reads CASSIADTQYF. In nucleotides, the CDR3 is TGTGCCAGTAGTATCGCAGATACGCAGTATTTT. Using reference TRBV19 and TRBJ2-3 for the parts outside the CDR3, the full variable domain is DGGITQSPKYLFRKEGQNVTLSCEQNLNHDAMYWYRQDPGQGLRLIYYSQIVNDFQKGDIAEGYSVSREKKESFPLTVTSAQKNPTAFYLCASSIADTQYFGPGTRLTVL.